The source of this TCR beta chain is a study of OX40 agonist ivuxolimab in advanced cancers. With 4 bases removed from V and 3 bases from J, the gap between germline ends came to 12 bases. CDR1 and CDR2 (germline): LNHDA, SQIVND (reference sequence). CDR3 length: 14 residues. Measured with immunoSEQ multiplex PCR; TCRdb has only the in-frame clones, and not every one. The table records about 79,000 clones, roughly 80% of them present only once. This TCR derives from an adult with an advanced solid tumor such as melanoma, head and neck, liver or kidney cancer. Sequences were derived from CD4+ or CD8+ T cells sorted from blood, sampled in a trial of the OX40 agonist ivuxolimab. The J gene is TRBJ2-5, the V gene TRBV19; TRBD1 might be the D (5 bases). The DNA for the CDR3 is TGTGCCAGTAGTAAGACAGCGTTAGAAGAGACCCAGTACTTC. It specifies CASSKTALEETQYF.